Listed below are T cell receptor beta chains from one sample, sequenced in a study of blood T cells in healthy people across ages. TCRdb itself ran the 5' RACE reads through MiXCR, one entry per CDR3 protein. The sample yields around 1,500,000 distinct CDR3 sequences, about 40% seen once. The sample consisted of blood. The source is a young woman in good health. Both conserved end residues are part of each CDR3. Each record gives: D gene, J gene, V gene, clone size, CDR3 length, CDR3 protein, CDR3 DNA. The D gene is left open where the match is weak. The size entry is marked missing in some rows and otherwise reads once, few, many or a size class.

d_gene: .
j_gene: TRBJ1-1
v_gene: TRBV7-9
abundance: many
len: 15
CDR3aa: CASSLVGGMNTEAFF
CDR3nt: TGTGCCAGCAGCTTGGTTGGGGGGATGAACACTGAAGCTTTCTTT

d_gene: .
j_gene: TRBJ1-2
v_gene: TRBV6-5
abundance: .
len: 14
CDR3aa: CASRALPANYGYTF
CDR3nt: TGTGCCAGCAGGGCCCTTCCTGCTAACTATGGCTACACCTTC

d_gene: .
j_gene: TRBJ1-1
v_gene: TRBV11-1
abundance: .
len: 12
CDR3aa: CASSRPGLGAFF
CDR3nt: TGTGCCAGCAGCCGACCTGGTCTTGGGGCTTTCTTT

d_gene: TRBD2
j_gene: TRBJ2-3
v_gene: TRBV6-5
abundance: few
len: 15
CDR3aa: CASSYGTSGVDTQYF
CDR3nt: TGTGCCAGCAGTTACGGGACTAGCGGGGTAGATACGCAGTATTTT

d_gene: TRBD2
j_gene: TRBJ2-4
v_gene: TRBV5-1
abundance: .
len: 17
CDR3aa: CASSLASGGALLNEQYF
CDR3nt: TGCGCCAGCAGCCTCGCTAGCGGGGGGGCCCTCCTCAATGAGCAGTACTTC

d_gene: .
j_gene: TRBJ2-5
v_gene: TRBV25-1
abundance: .
len: 16
CDR3aa: CASSELGAGSSETQYF
CDR3nt: TGTGCCAGCAGTGAATTGGGGGCAGGCTCCTCGGAGACCCAGTACTTC

d_gene: .
j_gene: TRBJ1-4
v_gene: TRBV7-2
abundance: .
len: 14
CDR3aa: CASSTDGYWEKLFF
CDR3nt: TGTGCCAGCAGCACAGACGGCTATTGGGAAAAACTGTTTTTT

d_gene: .
j_gene: TRBJ2-3
v_gene: TRBV20-1
abundance: few
len: 13
CDR3aa: CSAPGEGTDTQYF
CDR3nt: TGCAGTGCCCCGGGAGAGGGCACAGATACGCAGTATTTT

d_gene: .
j_gene: TRBJ2-3
v_gene: TRBV6-1
abundance: few
len: 16
CDR3aa: CASSLRTGSSGDTQYF
CDR3nt: TGTGCCAGCAGTCTCCGGACGGGAAGTTCGGGGGATACGCAGTATTTT

d_gene: .
j_gene: TRBJ2-7
v_gene: TRBV11-2
abundance: .
len: 18
CDR3aa: CASSSIALLEQSSYEQYF
CDR3nt: TGTGCCAGCAGCTCCATAGCCCTACTAGAACAAAGCTCCTACGAGCAGTACTTC